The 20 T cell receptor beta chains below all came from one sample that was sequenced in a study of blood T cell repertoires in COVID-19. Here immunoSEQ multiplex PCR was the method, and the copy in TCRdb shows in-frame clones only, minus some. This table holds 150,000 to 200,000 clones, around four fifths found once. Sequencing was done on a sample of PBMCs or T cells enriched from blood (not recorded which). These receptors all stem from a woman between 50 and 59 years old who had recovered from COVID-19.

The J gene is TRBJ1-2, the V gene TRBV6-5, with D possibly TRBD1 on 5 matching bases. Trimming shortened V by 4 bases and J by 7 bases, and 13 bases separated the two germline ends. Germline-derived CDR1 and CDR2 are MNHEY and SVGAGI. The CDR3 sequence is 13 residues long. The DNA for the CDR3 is TGTGCCAGCAGTTCGGGGGTAACTGTTGGCTACACCTTC. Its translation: CASSSGVTVGYTF.

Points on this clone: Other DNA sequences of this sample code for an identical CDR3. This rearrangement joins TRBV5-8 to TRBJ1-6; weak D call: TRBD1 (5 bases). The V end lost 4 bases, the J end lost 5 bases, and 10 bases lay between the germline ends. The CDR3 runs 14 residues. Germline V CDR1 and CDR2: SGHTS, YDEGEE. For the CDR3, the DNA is TGTGCCAGCAGCCTGGGGCAGAATAATTCACCCCTCCACTTT. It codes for CASSLGQNNSPLHF.

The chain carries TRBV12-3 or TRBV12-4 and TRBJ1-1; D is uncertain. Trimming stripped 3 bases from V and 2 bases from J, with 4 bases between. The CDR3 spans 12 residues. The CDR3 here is CASSLSNTEAFF. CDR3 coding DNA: TGTGCCAGCAGTTTGTCAAACACTGAAGCTTTCTTT.

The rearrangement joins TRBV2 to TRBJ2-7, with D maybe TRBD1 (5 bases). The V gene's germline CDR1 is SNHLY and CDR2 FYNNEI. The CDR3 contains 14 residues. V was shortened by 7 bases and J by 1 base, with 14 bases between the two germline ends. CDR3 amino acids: CASTGGRASYEQYF. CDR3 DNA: TGTGCCAGCACCGGCGGCAGGGCGTCCTACGAGCAGTACTTC.

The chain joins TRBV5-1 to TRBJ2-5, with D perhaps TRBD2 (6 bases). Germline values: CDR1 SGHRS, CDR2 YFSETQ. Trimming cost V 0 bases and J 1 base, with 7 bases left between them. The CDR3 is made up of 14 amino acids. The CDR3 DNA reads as TGCGCCAGCAGCTTGGTGGGGGGCCAAGAGACCCAGTACTTC. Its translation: CASSLVGGQETQYF.

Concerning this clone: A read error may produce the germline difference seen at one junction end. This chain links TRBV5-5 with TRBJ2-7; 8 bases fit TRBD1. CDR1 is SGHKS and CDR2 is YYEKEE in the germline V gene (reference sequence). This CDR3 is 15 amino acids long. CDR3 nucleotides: TGTGCCAGCAGCTTGTGGGGACAGGACTCCCACGAGCAGTACTTC. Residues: CASSLWGQDSHEQYF.

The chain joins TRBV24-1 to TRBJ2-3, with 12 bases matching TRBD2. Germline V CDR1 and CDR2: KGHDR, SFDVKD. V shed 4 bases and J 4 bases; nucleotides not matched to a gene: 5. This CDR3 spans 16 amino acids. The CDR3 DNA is TGTGCCACCAGTGACCTAGGACTAGCGGGATCAGATACGCAGTATTTT. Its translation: CATSDLGLAGSDTQYF.

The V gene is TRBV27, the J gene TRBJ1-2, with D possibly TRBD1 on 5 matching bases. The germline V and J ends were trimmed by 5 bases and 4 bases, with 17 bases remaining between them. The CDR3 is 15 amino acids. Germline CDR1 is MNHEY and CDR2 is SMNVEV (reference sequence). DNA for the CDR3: TGTGCCAGCAGTGTTGAAAGGGGTTCTACCTATGGCTACACCTTC. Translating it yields CASSVERGSTYGYTF.

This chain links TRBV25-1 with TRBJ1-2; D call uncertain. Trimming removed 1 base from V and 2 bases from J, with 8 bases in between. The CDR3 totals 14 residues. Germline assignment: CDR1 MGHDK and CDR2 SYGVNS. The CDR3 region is CASSESGVNYGYTF. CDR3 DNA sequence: TGTGCCAGCAGTGAATCGGGAGTCAACTATGGCTACACCTTC.

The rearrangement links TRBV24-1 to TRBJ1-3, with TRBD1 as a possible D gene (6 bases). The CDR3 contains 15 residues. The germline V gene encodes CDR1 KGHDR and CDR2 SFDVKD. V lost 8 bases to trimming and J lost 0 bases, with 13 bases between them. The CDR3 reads CATNDGQPSGNTIYF. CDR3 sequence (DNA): TGTGCCACCAATGACGGACAGCCCTCTGGAAACACCATATATTTT.

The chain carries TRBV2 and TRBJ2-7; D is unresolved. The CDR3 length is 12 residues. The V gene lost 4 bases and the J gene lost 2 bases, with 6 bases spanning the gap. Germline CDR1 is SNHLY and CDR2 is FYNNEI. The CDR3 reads CASSGRAYEQYF. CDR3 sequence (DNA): TGTGCCAGCAGTGGTAGAGCCTACGAGCAGTACTTC.

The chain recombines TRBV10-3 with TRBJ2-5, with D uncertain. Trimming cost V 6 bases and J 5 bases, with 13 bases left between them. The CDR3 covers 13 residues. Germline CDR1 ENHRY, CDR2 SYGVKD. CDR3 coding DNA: TGTGCCATCAGCGCCTCCGACTGGGAGACCCAGTACTTC. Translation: CAISASDWETQYF.

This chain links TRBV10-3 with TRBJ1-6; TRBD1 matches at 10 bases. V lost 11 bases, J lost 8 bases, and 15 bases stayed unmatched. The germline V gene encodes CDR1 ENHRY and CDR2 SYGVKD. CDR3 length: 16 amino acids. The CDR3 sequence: CASRQTDRGSDSPLHF. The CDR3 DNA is TGTGCCTCACGCCAAACGGACAGGGGGTCCGATTCACCCCTCCACTTT.

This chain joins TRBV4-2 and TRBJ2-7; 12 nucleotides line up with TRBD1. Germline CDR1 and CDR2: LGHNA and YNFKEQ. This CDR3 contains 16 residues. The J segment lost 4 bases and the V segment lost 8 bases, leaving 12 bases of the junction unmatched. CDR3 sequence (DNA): TGTGCCAGCGCCACCGGGGACAGGGGGCGCAGGTACGAGCAGTACTTC. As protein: CASATGDRGRRYEQYF.

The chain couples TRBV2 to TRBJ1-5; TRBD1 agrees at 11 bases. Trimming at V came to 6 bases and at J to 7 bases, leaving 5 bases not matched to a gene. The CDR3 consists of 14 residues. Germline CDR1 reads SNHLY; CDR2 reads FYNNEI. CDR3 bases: TGTGCCAGCAGCCCCGGACAGGGGGCACAGCCCCAGCATTTT. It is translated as CASSPGQGAQPQHF.

The CDR3 coding sequence is TGTGCCAGCAGCTTAGCGCTAAACTTGAACTACAATGAGCAGTTCTTC. This codes for CASSLALNLNYNEQFF. This chain connects TRBV7-2 to TRBJ2-1; D not certain. The ends were cut back, 0 bases at V and 3 bases at J, with 12 bases in the middle. Germline CDR1 and CDR2: SGHTA and FQGNSA. The CDR3 runs to 16 residues.

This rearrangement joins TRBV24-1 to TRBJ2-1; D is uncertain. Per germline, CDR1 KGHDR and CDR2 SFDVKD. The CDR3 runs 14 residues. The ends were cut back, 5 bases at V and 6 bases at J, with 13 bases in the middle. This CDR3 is CATSARQIGNEQFF. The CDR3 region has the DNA TGTGCCACCAGTGCGAGGCAGATCGGCAATGAGCAGTTCTTC.

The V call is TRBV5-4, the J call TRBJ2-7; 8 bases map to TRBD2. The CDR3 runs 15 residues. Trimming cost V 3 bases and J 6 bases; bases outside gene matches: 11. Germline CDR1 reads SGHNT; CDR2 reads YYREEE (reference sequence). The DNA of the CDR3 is TGTGCCAGCAGCTCCCCAGGCGGGAGGCAGAGCGAGCAGTACTTC. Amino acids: CASSSPGGRQSEQYF.

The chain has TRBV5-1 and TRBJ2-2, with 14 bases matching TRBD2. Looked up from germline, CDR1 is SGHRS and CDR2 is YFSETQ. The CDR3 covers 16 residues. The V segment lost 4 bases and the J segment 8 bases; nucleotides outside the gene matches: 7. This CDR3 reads CASSAGLAGGVGELFF. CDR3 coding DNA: TGCGCCAGCAGCGCCGGACTAGCGGGAGGCGTAGGGGAGCTGTTTTTT.

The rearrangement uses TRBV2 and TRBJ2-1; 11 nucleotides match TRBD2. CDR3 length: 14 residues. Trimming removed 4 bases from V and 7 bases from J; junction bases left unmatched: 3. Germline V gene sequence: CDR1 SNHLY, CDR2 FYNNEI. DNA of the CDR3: TGTGCCAGCAGTGCGCTAGCGGGAGGAAATGAGCAGTTCTTC. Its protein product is CASSALAGGNEQFF.